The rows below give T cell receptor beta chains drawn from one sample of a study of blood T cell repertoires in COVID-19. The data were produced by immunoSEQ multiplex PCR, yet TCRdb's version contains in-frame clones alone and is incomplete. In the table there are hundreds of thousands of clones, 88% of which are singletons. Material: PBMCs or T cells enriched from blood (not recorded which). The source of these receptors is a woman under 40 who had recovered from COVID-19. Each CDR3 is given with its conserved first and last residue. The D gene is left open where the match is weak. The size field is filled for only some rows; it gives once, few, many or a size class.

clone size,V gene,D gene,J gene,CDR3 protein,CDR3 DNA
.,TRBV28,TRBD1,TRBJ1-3,CASSFRGGIGGNTIYF,TGTGCCAGCAGTTTTAGAGGGGGCATAGGTGGAAACACCATATATTTT
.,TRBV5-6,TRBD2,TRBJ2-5,CASSSPGTSGGGETQYF,TGTGCCAGCAGCTCACCCGGGACTAGCGGCGGGGGGGAGACCCAGTACTTC
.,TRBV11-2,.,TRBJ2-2,CASSKGRAPGELFF,TGTGCCAGCAGCAAGGGCAGGGCCCCCGGGGAGCTGTTTTTT
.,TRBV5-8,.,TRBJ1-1,CASSFSRGTEAFF,TGTGCCAGCAGCTTCTCTAGGGGCACTGAAGCTTTCTTT
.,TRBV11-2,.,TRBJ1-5,CASSLGTTLNQPQHF,TGTGCCAGCAGCCTAGGAACTACACTCAATCAGCCCCAGCATTTT
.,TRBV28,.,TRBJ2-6,CASRGSGANVLTF,TGTGCCAGCAGGGGGAGTGGGGCCAACGTCCTGACTTTC
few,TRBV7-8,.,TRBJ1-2,CASSTGVYGYTF,TGTGCCAGCAGCACGGGGGTATATGGCTACACCTTC
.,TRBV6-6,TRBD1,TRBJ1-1,CASSYLGTGTTAEAFF,TGTGCCAGCAGTTACTTGGGGACAGGGACGACAGCTGAAGCTTTCTTT
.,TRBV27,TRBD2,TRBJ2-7,CASSFKREGEQYF,TGTGCCAGCAGTTTTAAGCGGGAGGGCGAGCAGTACTTC
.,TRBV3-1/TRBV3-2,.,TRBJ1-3,CASSYFGRRSNSGNTIYF,TGTGCCAGCAGTTACTTTGGTAGGCGGTCCAACTCTGGAAACACCATATATTTT
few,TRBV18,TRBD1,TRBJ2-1,CASSQGTDNEQFF,TGTGCCAGCTCACAAGGGACAGACAATGAGCAGTTCTTC
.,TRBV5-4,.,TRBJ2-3,CASSGYGGRLTDTQYF,TGTGCCAGCAGCGGGTATGGTGGCAGGCTGACAGATACGCAGTATTTT
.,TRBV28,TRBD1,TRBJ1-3,CASTHQGGPSSGNTIYF,TGTGCCAGCACCCACCAGGGGGGCCCTTCCTCTGGAAACACCATATATTTT
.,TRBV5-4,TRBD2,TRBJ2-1,CAMRGGESNNEQFF,TGTGCCATGAGGGGAGGGGAGAGTAACAATGAGCAGTTCTTC
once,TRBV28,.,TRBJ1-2,CASSTIRQINNYGYTF,TGTGCCAGCAGTACCATACGACAGATAAATAACTATGGCTACACCTTC
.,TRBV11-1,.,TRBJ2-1,CASSLRLGGYNEQFF,TGTGCCAGCAGCTTACGGCTAGGAGGGTACAATGAGCAGTTCTTC
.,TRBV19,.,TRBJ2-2,CASTERVANTGELFF,TGTGCCAGTACCGAGCGGGTCGCGAACACCGGGGAGCTGTTTTTT
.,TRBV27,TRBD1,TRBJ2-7,CASSAWTGYPYEQYF,TGTGCCAGCAGTGCATGGACAGGGTATCCCTACGAGCAGTACTTC
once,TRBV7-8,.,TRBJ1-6,CASSLGGRQGNSPLHF,TGTGCCAGCAGCTTAGGTGGGCGGCAGGGAAATTCACCCCTCCACTTT
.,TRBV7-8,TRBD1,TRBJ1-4,CASSLSAQGAGEKLFF,TGTGCCAGCAGCTTAAGCGCCCAGGGGGCTGGGGAAAAACTGTTTTTT
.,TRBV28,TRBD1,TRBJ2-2,CASGQQGEVGELFF,TGTGCCAGCGGGCAACAGGGGGAGGTCGGGGAGCTGTTTTTT
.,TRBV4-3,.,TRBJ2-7,CASSQEDEGTYEQYF,TGCGCCAGCAGCCAAGAGGACGAGGGTACCTACGAGCAGTACTTC
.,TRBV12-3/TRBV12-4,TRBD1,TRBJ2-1,CASSWTGENEQFF,TGTGCCAGCAGTTGGACAGGGGAGAATGAGCAGTTCTTC
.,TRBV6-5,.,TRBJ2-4,CASNTGTKNIQYF,TGTGCCAGCAATACAGGGACCAAAAACATTCAGTACTTC
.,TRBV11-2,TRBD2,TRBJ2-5,CASSRSGAPQETQYF,TGTGCCAGCAGCAGAAGCGGGGCCCCACAAGAGACCCAGTACTTC
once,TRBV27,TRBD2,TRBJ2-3,CASSRGTSGGGGQYF,TGTGCCAGCAGCCGAGGGACTAGCGGGGGGGGAGGGCAGTATTTT
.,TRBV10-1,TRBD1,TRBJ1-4,CASIYIARDRGETNEKLFF,TGCGCCAGCATCTACATAGCTAGGGACAGGGGGGAAACTAATGAAAAACTGTTTTTT
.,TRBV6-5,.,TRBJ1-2,CASSKTGVYGYTF,TGTGCCAGCAGCAAGACAGGAGTCTATGGCTACACCTTC
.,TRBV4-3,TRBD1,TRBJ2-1,CASSHEIETGQNEQFF,TGCGCCAGCAGCCACGAAATTGAGACAGGGCAGAATGAGCAGTTCTTC
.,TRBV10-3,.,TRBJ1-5,CAISESGGNQPQHF,TGTGCCATCAGTGAGTCGGGAGGGAATCAGCCCCAGCATTTT
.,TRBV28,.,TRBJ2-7,CASSQPRGIYEQYF,TGTGCCAGCAGTCAGCCGAGGGGGATATACGAGCAGTACTTC
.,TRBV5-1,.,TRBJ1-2,CASSFPGNYGYTF,TGCGCCAGCAGCTTTCCAGGGAACTATGGCTACACCTTC
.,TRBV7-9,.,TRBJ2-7,CASSGTVSYEQYF,TGTGCCAGCAGCGGGACTGTTTCCTACGAGCAGTACTTC
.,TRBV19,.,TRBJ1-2,CASSPWTETYGYTF,TGTGCCAGTAGTCCTTGGACAGAGACCTATGGCTACACCTTC
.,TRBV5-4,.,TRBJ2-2,CASSLGQGLVGTGELFF,TGTGCCAGCAGCTTGGGTCAGGGTCTCGTAGGGACCGGGGAGCTGTTTTTT
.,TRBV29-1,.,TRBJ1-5,CSVAGGVRDQPQHF,TGCAGCGTTGCAGGAGGGGTGAGGGATCAGCCCCAGCATTTT
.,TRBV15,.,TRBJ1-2,CATSRGLDRIENPYGYTF,TGTGCCACCAGCAGGGGCCTGGACAGAATTGAAAACCCCTATGGCTACACCTTC
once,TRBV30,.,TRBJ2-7,CAWAAGLGEQYF,TGTGCCTGGGCGGCAGGGTTGGGAGAGCAGTACTTC
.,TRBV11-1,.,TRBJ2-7,CASSTGRAAVEQYF,TGTGCCAGCAGCACCGGGCGGGCCGCGGTCGAGCAGTACTTC
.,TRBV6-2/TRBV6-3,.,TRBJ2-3,CASSYVRSGGQPSTDTQYF,TGTGCCAGCAGTTACGTAAGGTCCGGCGGGCAGCCCAGCACAGATACGCAGTATTTT
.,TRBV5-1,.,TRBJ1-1,CASRENIMNTEAFF,TGCGCCAGCCGCGAAAATATCATGAACACTGAAGCTTTCTTT
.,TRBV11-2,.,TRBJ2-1,CASSYTLSPGTQEFF,TGTGCCAGCAGCTATACTCTCAGTCCCGGGACACAGGAGTTCTTC
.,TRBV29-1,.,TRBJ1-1,CSVGRQNMNTEAFF,TGCAGCGTCGGCCGACAGAACATGAACACTGAAGCTTTCTTT
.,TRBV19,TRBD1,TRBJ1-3,CASSTGSGQGSTGNTIYF,TGTGCCAGTAGTACCGGATCCGGACAGGGCTCGACCGGAAACACCATATATTTT
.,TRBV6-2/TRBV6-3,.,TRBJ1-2,CASSYRLRGGYGYTF,TGTGCCAGCAGTTACAGGCTGCGAGGCGGCTATGGCTACACCTTC
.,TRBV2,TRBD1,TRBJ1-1,CASSEAGTGGTEAFF,TGTGCCAGCAGTGAAGCGGGGACAGGGGGCACTGAAGCTTTCTTT